This TCR beta chain was identified in a study of sequential checkpoint blockade in melanoma. Study results and limitations: Rising tumor T-cell fraction and clonality meant about 30 times likelier benefit.

The sample's treatment: randomized to nivolumab then ipilimumab (arm A) or the reverse (arm B). No patient had prior DNA-damaging chemotherapy. Only in-frame clones appear in the TCRdb table, and some are missing; sequencing was by immunoSEQ multiplex PCR. The table lists under 10,000 clones, roughly 31% of them singletons. This clone was found a few times. Its cognate antigen is unknown. The germline V and J ends were trimmed by 1 base and 3 bases, with 10 bases remaining between them. Germline V gene lookup returns CDR1 SGHNT and CDR2 YENEEA. This CDR3 comprises 15 residues. The source of this sequence is a human donor with melanoma. The sample here was tumor tissue (inferred from file names), taken from a patient given nivolumab and ipilimumab in sequence. The V call is TRBV11-3, the J call TRBJ1-5; D is ambiguous. The CDR3 is CASSLVSGDNQPQHF. The DNA for the CDR3 is TGTGCCAGCAGCTTAGTGTCAGGAGACAATCAGCCCCAGCATTTT.